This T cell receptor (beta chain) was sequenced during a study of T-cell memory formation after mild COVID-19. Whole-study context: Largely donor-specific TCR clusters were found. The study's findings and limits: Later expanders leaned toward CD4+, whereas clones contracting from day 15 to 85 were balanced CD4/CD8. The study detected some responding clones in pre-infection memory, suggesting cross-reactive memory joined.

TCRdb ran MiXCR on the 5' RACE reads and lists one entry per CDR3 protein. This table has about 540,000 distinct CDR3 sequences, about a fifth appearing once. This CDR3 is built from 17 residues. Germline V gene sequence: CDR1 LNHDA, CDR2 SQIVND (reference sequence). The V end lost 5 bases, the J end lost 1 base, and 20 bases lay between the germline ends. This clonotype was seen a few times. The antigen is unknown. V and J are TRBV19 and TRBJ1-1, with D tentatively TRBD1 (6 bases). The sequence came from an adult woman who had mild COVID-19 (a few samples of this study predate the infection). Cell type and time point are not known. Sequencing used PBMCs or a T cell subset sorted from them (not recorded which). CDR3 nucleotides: TGTGCCAGTAGTGGGGGAGCCTACAGGGCTAAGAACACTGAAGCTTTCTTT. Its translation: CASSGGAYRAKNTEAFF.